This record concerns one TCR beta chain sequence. Antigen specificity is unknown. Other nucleotide sequences in the sample specify the same CDR3. This sample was taken from a study of shared clonotypes between healthy human individuals. Germline-derived CDR1 and CDR2 are LNHDA and SQIVND (reference sequence). This CDR3 comprises 13 residues. V was cut by 1 base and J by 6 bases, with 7 bases left in between. Study conclusions and caveats: The sharing of about 5% of naive CD4 clonotypes was seen across a few donors.

Here immunoSEQ multiplex PCR was the method, and the copy in TCRdb shows in-frame clones only, minus some. The data contain 550,000 to 700,000 clones, around four fifths of them singletons. The clonotype was recovered from a young woman in good health. The chain carries TRBV19 and TRBJ1-5; D unresolved. The sample was memory CD4+ T cells sorted from blood. Described subset: CD45RA-negative fraction. The CDR3 spells CASSIGGVQPQHF. For the CDR3, the DNA is TGTGCCAGTAGTATAGGAGGAGTTCAGCCCCAGCATTTT.